This T cell receptor beta chain came from a study of graft-versus-host responses after intestinal transplantation. The wider study: Each recipient received anti-thymocyte globulin induction, then tacrolimus and steroids for about 3 years. Study-wide findings and caveats: GvH clones turned up in recipient marrow; some had shown up first in ileum or blood. Early after transplant, HvG declines were associated with peak levels of circulating GvH clones. Allografts of one patient group, those with graft-donor T cell macrochimerism, had high graft-versus-host to host-versus-graft clonal ratios.

Trimming at V came to 7 bases and at J to 6 bases, leaving 1 base not matched to a gene. CDR3 length: 11 residues. Germline V gene data show CDR1 as SNHLY and CDR2 as FYNNEI. This clone was seen a handful of times. Its antigen is undetermined. Here immunoSEQ multiplex PCR was the method, and the copy in TCRdb shows in-frame clones only, minus some. In the table there are some 22,000 clones, 90% of which are singletons. The specimen was PBMCs, collected around 40 days after intestinal transplant. The genes are TRBV2 and TRBJ2-7, with 9 bases identical to TRBD1. The clonotype originates from a human patient who received an intestinal transplant, so some T cells may come from the graft donor. The CDR3 reads CASMTGGEQYF. The DNA for the CDR3 is TGTGCCAGCATGACAGGGGGCGAGCAGTACTTC.